The 6 T cell receptor beta chains reported below all come from one sample, sequenced in a study of blood T cells in healthy people across ages. Next came a second PCR, run for about 7 to 12 cycles, which used a sample-barcoded 5' primer along with a J-beta primer mix. One entry per CDR3 protein, called by TCRdb with MiXCR from the 5' RACE reads. Here the sample spans more than 800,000 distinct CDR3 sequences, around 45% being singletons. Material for sequencing was blood. The receptor set was obtained from a woman aged 60-75 years in good health.

The chain joins TRBV4-3 to TRBJ1-4; D is unclear. The V gene lost 3 bases and the J gene lost 10 bases, with 15 bases spanning the gap. This CDR3 is 14 amino acids long. CDR1 is LGHNA, CDR2 YSLEER, per germline. CDR3 nucleotide sequence: TGCGCCAGCAGCCATACTACCGAGGTTGGAAAACTGTTTTTT. It codes for CASSHTTEVGKLFF.

This CDR3 reads CASSPPWGGNEQFF. The DNA of the CDR3 is TGTGCCAGCAGTCCCCCCTGGGGTGGCAATGAGCAGTTCTTC. V gene TRBV12-3 or TRBV12-4 combines with J gene TRBJ2-1; D unresolved. V was pared by 5 bases and J by 6 bases, with 14 bases between. The CDR3 totals 14 residues.

This clonotype has a handful of counts. This sequence joins TRBV2 and TRBJ2-1; TRBD1 is a possible D gene (5 bases). This CDR3 comprises 14 residues. The germline V gene encodes CDR1 SNHLY and CDR2 FYNNEI. Trimming removed 1 base at V and 2 bases at J, with 6 bases between. As DNA, the CDR3 is TGTGCCAGCAGTGAAGGGGGCCCCTACAATGAGCAGTTCTTC. It is translated as CASSEGGPYNEQFF.

The rearrangement joins TRBV7-9 to TRBJ2-4; 14 bases are shared with TRBD2. The CDR3 has 18 residues. Germline CDR1 is SEHNR and CDR2 is FQNEAQ (reference sequence). Losses at the gene ends were 5 bases for V and 7 bases for J; bases not matched to a gene: 13. The CDR3 region has the DNA TGTGCCAGCAGCCCAGTGACTAGCGGGAGGGCTCTTAACAACATTCAGTACTTC. Its translation: CASSPVTSGRALNNIQYF.

This rearrangement joins TRBV29-1 to TRBJ2-2; D might be TRBD2 (5 bases). The CDR3 has 13 amino acids. Germline V gene lookup returns CDR1 SQVTM and CDR2 ANQGSEA. Trimming pared 3 bases from V and 5 bases from J, leaving 10 bases between. In nucleotides, the CDR3 is TGCAGCGTTGACGAAGGAGGAACCGGGGAGCTGTTTTTT. Its translation: CSVDEGGTGELFF.

The V gene is TRBV20-1, the J gene TRBJ2-1, with TRBD2 matching over 7 bases. The CDR3 spans 14 residues. Trimming took 5 bases from V and 7 from J; bases not matched to a gene: 11. Germline loops: CDR1 DFQATT, CDR2 SNEGSKA (reference sequence). The CDR3 protein is CSASGGSSGNEQFF. The CDR3 DNA reads as TGCAGTGCTTCTGGCGGGAGCTCAGGGAATGAGCAGTTCTTC.